This T cell receptor (beta chain) stems from a study of cytomegalovirus exposure and HLA in healthy donors. Donors consisted of healthy bone marrow donors. This CDR3 contains 15 residues. Trimming removed 0 bases from V and 4 bases from J, with 10 bases in between. The germline V gene encodes CDR1 SGHNT and CDR2 YENEEA. This PCR relied on a set of 60 Vbeta primers and 13 Jbeta primers. Sequencing used immunoSEQ multiplex PCR; TCRdb keeps in-frame clones, though not all of them. The sample holds about 88,000 clones; 55% to 75% are singletons and the top ten take approximately 2.9%. Regarding this clone: Its antigen is as yet unknown.

Findings of the study overall: The likely explanation for a cluster of highly shared sequence variants was sequencing artifact. In an earlier analysis, in about 530 donors, most V segments appeared productive either ~90% or ~30% of the time.

Sequenced input: PBMCs. This clonotype originated in a man over 45 in good health and CMV-seronegative. The chain is built from TRBV11-3 and TRBJ2-1; TRBD2 is a possible D gene (5 bases). In DNA form, the CDR3 reads TGTGCCAGCAGCTTAGAAGGCGGGCGGTACAATGAGCAGTTCTTC. Translation gives CASSLEGGRYNEQFF.